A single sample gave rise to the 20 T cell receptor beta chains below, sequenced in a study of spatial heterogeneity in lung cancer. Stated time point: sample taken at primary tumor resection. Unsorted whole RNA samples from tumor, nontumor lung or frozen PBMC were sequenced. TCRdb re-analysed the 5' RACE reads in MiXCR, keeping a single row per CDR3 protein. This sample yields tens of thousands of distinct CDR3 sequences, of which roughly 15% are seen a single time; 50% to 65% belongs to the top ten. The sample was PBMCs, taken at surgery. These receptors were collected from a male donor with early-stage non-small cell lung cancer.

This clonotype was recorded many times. The CDR3, as DNA: TGCAGTGCTAGGGACTTCATCGTCTTAAATTCACCCCTCCACTTT. Protein: CSARDFIVLNSPLHF. This chain links TRBV20-1 with TRBJ1-6; D uncertain. The CDR3 contains 15 residues. Germline V gene sequence: CDR1 DFQATT, CDR2 SNEGSKA (reference sequence). V was trimmed by 3 bases and J by 7 bases, leaving 16 bases between them.

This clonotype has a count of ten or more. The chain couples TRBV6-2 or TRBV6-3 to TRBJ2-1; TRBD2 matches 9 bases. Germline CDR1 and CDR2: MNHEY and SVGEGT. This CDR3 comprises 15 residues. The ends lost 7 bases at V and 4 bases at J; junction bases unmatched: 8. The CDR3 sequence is CASNTRREGYNEQFF. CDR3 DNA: TGTGCCAGCAACACCCGGCGGGAGGGTTACAATGAGCAGTTCTTC.

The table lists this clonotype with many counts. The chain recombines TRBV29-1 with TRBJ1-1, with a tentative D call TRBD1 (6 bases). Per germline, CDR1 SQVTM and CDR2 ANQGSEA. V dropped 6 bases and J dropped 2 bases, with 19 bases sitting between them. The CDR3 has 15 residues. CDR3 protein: CSVYSGDRFNTEAFF. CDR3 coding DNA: TGCAGCGTCTACTCGGGAGACAGGTTTAACACTGAAGCTTTCTTT.

CDR3: CSARESTEAFF. For the CDR3, the DNA is TGCAGTGCTAGAGAAAGCACTGAAGCTTTCTTT. The V call is TRBV20-1, the J call TRBJ1-1; D remains ambiguous. V was cut by 0 bases and J by 4 bases, with 3 bases left in between. The CDR3 loop spans 11 amino acids. Germline CDR1 DFQATT, CDR2 SNEGSKA (reference sequence).

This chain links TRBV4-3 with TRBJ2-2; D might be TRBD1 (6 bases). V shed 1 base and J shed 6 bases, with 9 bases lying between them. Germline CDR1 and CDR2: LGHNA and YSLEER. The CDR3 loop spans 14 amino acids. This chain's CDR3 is CASSQGYRAGELFF. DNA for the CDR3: TGCGCCAGCAGCCAAGGCTACAGGGCCGGGGAGCTGTTTTTT.

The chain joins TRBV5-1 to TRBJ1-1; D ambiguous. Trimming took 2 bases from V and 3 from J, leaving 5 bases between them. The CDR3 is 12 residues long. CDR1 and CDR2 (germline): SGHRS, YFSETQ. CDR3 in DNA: TGCGCCAGCAGCTTACCCGACACTGAAGCTTTCTTT. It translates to CASSLPDTEAFF.

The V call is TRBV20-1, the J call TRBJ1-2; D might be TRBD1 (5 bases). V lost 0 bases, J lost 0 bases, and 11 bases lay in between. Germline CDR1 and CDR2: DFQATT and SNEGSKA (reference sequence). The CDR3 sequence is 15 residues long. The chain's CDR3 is CSARDPPGTNYGYTF. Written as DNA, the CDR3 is TGCAGTGCTAGAGATCCGCCAGGGACTAACTATGGCTACACCTTC.

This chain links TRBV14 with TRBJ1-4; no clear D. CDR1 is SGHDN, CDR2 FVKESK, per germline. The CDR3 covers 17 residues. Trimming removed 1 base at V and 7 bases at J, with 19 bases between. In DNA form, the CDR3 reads TGTGCCAGCAGCCAAGGAAAATTATGGGTGAGAGGTGAAAAACTGTTTTTT. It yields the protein CASSQGKLWVRGEKLFF.

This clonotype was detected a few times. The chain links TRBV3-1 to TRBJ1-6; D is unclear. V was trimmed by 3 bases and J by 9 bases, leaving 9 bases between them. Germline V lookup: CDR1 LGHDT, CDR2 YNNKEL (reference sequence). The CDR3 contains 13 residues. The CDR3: CASSHDWSSPLHF. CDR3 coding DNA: TGTGCCAGCAGCCACGACTGGAGTTCACCCCTCCACTTT. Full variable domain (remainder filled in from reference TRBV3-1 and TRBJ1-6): DTAVSQTPKYLVTQMGNDKSIKCEQNLGHDTMYWYKQDSKKFLKIMFSYNNKELIINETVPNRFSPKSPDKAHLNLHINSLELGDSAVYFCASSHDWSSPLHFGNGTRLTVT.

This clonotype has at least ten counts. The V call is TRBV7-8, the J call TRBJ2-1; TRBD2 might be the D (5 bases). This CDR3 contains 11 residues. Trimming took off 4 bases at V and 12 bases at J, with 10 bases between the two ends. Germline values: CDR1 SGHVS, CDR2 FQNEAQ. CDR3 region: CASSWGEGQFF. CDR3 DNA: TGTGCCAGCAGCTGGGGAGAAGGGCAGTTCTTC. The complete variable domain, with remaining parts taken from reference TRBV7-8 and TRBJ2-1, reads GAGVSQSPRYKVAKRGQDVALRCDPISGHVSLFWYQQALGQGPEFLTYFQNEAQLDKSGLPSDRFFAERPEGSVSTLKIQRTQQEDSAVYLCASSWGEGQFFGPGTRLTVL.

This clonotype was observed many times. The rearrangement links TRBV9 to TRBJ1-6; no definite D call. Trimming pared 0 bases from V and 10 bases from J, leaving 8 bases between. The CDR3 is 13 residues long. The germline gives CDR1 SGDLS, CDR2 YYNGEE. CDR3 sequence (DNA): TGTGCCAGCAGCGTAGAATACGAATCACCCCTCCACTTT. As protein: CASSVEYESPLHF.

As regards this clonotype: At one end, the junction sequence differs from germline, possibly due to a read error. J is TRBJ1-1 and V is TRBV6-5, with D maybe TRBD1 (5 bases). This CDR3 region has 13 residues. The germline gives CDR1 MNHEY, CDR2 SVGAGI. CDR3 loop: CASSYNRNAEAFF. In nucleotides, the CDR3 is TGTGCCAGCAGTTACAACAGGAACGCTGAAGCTTTCTTT.

DNA for the CDR3: TGTGCCAGCAGCTTAGCCAGCGGGAGGGAGGCAGATACGCAGTATTTT. This codes for CASSLASGREADTQYF. The gene calls are TRBV7-2 and TRBJ2-3, with TRBD2 matching 10 bases. The CDR3 runs to 16 residues. J lost 4 bases, V lost 0 bases, and 4 bases had no gene match. Germline V gene sequence: CDR1 SGHTA, CDR2 FQGNSA.

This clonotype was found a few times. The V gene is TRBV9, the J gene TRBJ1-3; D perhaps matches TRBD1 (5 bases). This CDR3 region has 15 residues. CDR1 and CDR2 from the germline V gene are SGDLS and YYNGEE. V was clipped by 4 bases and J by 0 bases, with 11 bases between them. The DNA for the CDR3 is TGTGCCAGCAGCCCCCGGGGGGACTCTGGAAACACCATATATTTT. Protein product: CASSPRGDSGNTIYF. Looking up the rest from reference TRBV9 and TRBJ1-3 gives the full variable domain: DSGVTQTPKHLITATGQRVTLRCSPRSGDLSVYWYQQSLDQGLQFLIQYYNGEERAKGNILERFSAQQFPDLHSELNLSSLELGDSALYFCASSPRGDSGNTIYFGEGSWLTVV.

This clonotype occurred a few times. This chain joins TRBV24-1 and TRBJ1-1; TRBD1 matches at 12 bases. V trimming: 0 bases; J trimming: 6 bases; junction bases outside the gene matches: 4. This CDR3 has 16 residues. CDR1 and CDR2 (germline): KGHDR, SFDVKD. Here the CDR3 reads CATSDLGGQGAAEAFF. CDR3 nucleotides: TGTGCCACCAGTGATTTGGGGGGACAGGGGGCCGCTGAAGCTTTCTTT.

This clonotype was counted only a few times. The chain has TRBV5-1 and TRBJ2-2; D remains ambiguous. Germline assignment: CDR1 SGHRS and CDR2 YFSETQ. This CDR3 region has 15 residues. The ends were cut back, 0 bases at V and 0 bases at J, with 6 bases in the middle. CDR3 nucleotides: TGCGCCAGCAGCTTGGGCGGCTCGAACACCGGGGAGCTGTTTTTT. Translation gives CASSLGGSNTGELFF.

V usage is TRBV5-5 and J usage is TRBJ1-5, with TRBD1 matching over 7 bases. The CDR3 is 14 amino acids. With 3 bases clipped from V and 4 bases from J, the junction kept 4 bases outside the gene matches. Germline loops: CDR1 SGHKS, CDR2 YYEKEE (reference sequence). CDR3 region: CASSSDRANQPQHF. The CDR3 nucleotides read TGTGCCAGCAGCTCAGACAGGGCAAATCAGCCCCAGCATTTT.

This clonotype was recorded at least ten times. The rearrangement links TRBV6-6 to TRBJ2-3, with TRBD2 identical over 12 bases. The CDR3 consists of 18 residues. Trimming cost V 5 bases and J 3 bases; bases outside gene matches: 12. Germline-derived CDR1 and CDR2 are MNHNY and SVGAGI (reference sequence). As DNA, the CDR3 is TGTGCCAGCAGTCAAGGGAGAAGTCTAGCGGGGGGGACAGATACGCAGTATTTT. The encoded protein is CASSQGRSLAGGTDTQYF.

CDR3 coding DNA: TGTGCTAGTGGTTTACAGGAGCCTGGAAACACCATATATTTT. Translating gives CASGLQEPGNTIYF. The chain couples TRBV12-5 to TRBJ1-3; possible D gene TRBD1, 5 bases. This CDR3 is 14 amino acids long. V was shortened by 3 bases and J by 2 bases, with 8 bases between the two germline ends. Germline V gives CDR1 LGHNT, CDR2 FRNRAP.

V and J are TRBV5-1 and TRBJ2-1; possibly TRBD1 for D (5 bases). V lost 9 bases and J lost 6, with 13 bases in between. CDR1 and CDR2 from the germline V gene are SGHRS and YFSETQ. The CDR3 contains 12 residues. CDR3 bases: TGCGCCACCCACAACCAGGGCAATGAGCAGTTCTTC. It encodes CATHNQGNEQFF. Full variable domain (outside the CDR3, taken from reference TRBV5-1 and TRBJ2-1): KAGVTQTPRYLIKTRGQQVTLSCSPISGHRSVSWYQQTPGQGLQFLFEYFSETQRNKGNFPGRFSGRQFSNSRSEMNVSTLELGDSALYLCATHNQGNEQFFGPGTRLTVL.